What follows are 14 T cell receptor beta chains derived from one specimen sequenced in a study of CD8 T cells in ankylosing spondylitis. TCRdb re-called the 5' RACE reads with MiXCR, one entry per CDR3 protein. This table holds over 150,000 distinct CDR3 sequences, roughly 13% found once. The sequenced sample was blood, either unsorted or a sorted T cell fraction (not recorded which). These receptors originate from a male donor with ankylosing spondylitis or in good health (not recorded which).

The sample holds many counts of this clonotype. This rearrangement joins TRBV12-3 or TRBV12-4 to TRBJ1-1, with D maybe TRBD1 (5 bases). The CDR3 covers 12 residues. The V and J ends lost 6 bases and 6 bases respectively, with 11 bases between them. CDR3 DNA: TGTGCCAGCAGGCCGGGGGGGGCTGAAGCTTTCTTT. This encodes CASRPGGAEAFF.

A few counts support this clonotype. V usage is TRBV5-1 and J usage is TRBJ2-1, with D uncertain. CDR3 length: 14 residues. V was shortened by 6 bases and J by 7 bases, with 17 bases between the two germline ends. Germline loops: CDR1 SGHRS, CDR2 YFSETQ. The CDR3 DNA reads as TGCGCCAGCAAATCCCTTCTCACAGAGAATGAGCAGTTCTTC. Protein sequence: CASKSLLTENEQFF.

The chain has TRBV29-1 and TRBJ1-1; D may be TRBD1 (5 bases). The CDR3 is 11 amino acids. The germline V gene has CDR1 SQVTM and CDR2 ANQGSEA. Between the trimmed V and J ends, which lost 4 bases and 6 bases, there was a span of 9 bases. As DNA, the CDR3 is TGCAGCGTTGGGGGGGTTCCTGAAGCTTTCTTT. Translated, it gives CSVGGVPEAFF.

V gene TRBV7-9 combines with J gene TRBJ2-1; TRBD2 agrees at 7 bases. Germline loops: CDR1 SEHNR, CDR2 FQNEAQ (reference sequence). After removal of 6 bases from V and 6 bases from J, the junction contained 5 bases not matched to a gene. The length of the CDR3 is 13 residues. CDR3 loop: CASRGGRVNEQFF. CDR3 coding DNA: TGTGCCAGCAGGGGAGGGAGAGTCAATGAGCAGTTCTTC.

This clonotype showed up just a few times. The V call is TRBV7-9, the J call TRBJ2-7, with 8 bases identical to TRBD1. The CDR3 has 15 amino acids. V shed 3 bases and J 2 bases; nucleotides not matched to a gene: 6. The germline V gene has CDR1 SEHNR and CDR2 FQNEAQ (reference sequence). CDR3 loop: CASSLAQGEAYEQYF. For the CDR3, the DNA is TGTGCCAGCAGCTTGGCACAGGGGGAGGCCTACGAGCAGTACTTC.

The chain has TRBV6-1 and TRBJ2-7, with 8 bases fitting TRBD1. Germline V gene sequence: CDR1 MNHNS, CDR2 SASEGT. The CDR3 totals 13 residues. V was clipped by 8 bases and J by 2 bases; unmatched bases: 5. The CDR3 here is CASGQGSTYEQYF. CDR3 nucleotides: TGTGCCAGCGGACAGGGAAGTACCTACGAGCAGTACTTC.

J is TRBJ2-7 and V is TRBV30; D perhaps matches TRBD2 (5 bases). The length of the CDR3 is 11 residues. Germline-derived CDR1 and CDR2 are GTSNPN and SVGIG (reference sequence). Trimming took off 4 bases at V and 6 bases at J, with 10 bases between the two ends. The CDR3 region is CAWNGAGEQYF. The CDR3 bases are TGTGCCTGGAATGGTGCGGGCGAGCAGTACTTC.

This clonotype was seen at least ten times. J is TRBJ2-3 and V is TRBV12-5; D not resolved. The CDR3 spans 14 residues. Trimming pared 1 base from V and 6 bases from J, leaving 11 bases between. Germline V gene lookup returns CDR1 LGHNT and CDR2 FRNRAP. The CDR3 protein is CASGLETRVDTQYF. CDR3 nucleotides: TGTGCTAGTGGTTTGGAAACCCGGGTGGATACGCAGTATTTT.

The genes are TRBV6-1 and TRBJ2-2; D call uncertain. Between the trimmed V and J ends, which lost 6 bases and 4 bases, there was a span of 9 bases. Per the germline V gene, CDR1 is MNHNS and CDR2 is SASEGT. The CDR3 runs to 13 residues. The CDR3, as DNA: TGTGCCAGCAGCCAAGAGAGCACCGGGGAGCTGTTTTTT. It yields the protein CASSQESTGELFF.

J is TRBJ2-7 and V is TRBV6-6; D is unclear. V was shortened by 0 bases and J by 5 bases, with 8 bases between the two germline ends. The CDR3 covers 13 residues. Germline assignment: CDR1 MNHNY and CDR2 SVGAGI (reference sequence). The CDR3 here is CASSYSNANEQYF. CDR3 in DNA: TGTGCCAGCAGTTACTCGAACGCCAACGAGCAGTACTTC.

This clonotype was recorded a few times. The chain links TRBV12-3 or TRBV12-4 to TRBJ2-2, with D maybe TRBD2 (6 bases). The ends were cut back, 3 bases at V and 7 bases at J, with 15 bases in the middle. The CDR3 spans 15 residues. This chain's CDR3 is CASSFGGLGVGELFF. CDR3 nucleotides: TGTGCCAGCAGTTTTGGAGGGTTAGGAGTCGGGGAGCTGTTTTTT.

V and J are TRBV7-6 and TRBJ1-5; 8 positions match TRBD1. CDR1 SGHVS and CDR2 FNYEAQ come from the germline V gene. This CDR3 spans 14 amino acids. The V gene end was trimmed by 1 base and the J gene end by 9 bases; junction bases not matched to a gene: 5. CDR3: CASSLGTGTGPQHF. CDR3 DNA sequence: TGTGCCAGCAGCTTAGGGACAGGGACTGGGCCCCAGCATTTT.

This clonotype was recorded a few times. The chain is built from TRBV2 and TRBJ1-1; D perhaps matches TRBD1 (5 bases). The CDR3 is 14 residues long. CDR1 is SNHLY and CDR2 is FYNNEI in the germline V gene. V was shortened by 6 bases and J by 5 bases, with 16 bases between the two germline ends. CDR3 nucleotide sequence: TGTGCCAGCAGCCACCGGGACGGACGGACTGAAGCTTTCTTT. It specifies CASSHRDGRTEAFF.

The gene calls are TRBV2 and TRBJ2-1, with a weak D call TRBD2 (7 bases). The CDR3 extends over 14 amino acids. V was shortened by 3 bases and J by 5 bases, with 11 bases between the two germline ends. Germline assignment: CDR1 SNHLY and CDR2 FYNNEI. The CDR3 loop reads CASSEGGPDNEQFF. CDR3 DNA sequence: TGTGCCAGCAGTGAGGGGGGGCCTGACAATGAGCAGTTCTTC.